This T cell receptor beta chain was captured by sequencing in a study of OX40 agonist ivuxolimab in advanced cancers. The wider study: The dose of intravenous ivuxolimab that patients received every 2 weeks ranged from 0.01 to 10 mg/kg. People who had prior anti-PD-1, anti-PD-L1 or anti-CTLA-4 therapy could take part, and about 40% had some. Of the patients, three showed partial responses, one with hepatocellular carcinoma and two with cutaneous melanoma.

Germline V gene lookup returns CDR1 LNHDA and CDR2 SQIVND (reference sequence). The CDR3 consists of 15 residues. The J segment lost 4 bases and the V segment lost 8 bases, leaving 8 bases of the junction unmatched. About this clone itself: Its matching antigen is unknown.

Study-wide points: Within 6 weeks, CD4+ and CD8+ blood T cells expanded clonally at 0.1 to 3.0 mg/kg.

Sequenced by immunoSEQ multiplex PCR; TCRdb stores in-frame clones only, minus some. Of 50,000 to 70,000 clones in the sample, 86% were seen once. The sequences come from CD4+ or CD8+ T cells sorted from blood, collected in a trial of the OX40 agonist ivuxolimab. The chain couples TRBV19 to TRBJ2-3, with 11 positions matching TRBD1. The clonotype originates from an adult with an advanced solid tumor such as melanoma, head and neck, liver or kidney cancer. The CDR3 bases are TGTGCCAGTGAACCCCGGGACAGGGGGGCAGATACGCAGTATTTT. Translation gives CASEPRDRGADTQYF.